A selection of T cell receptor beta chains follows, all from one sample in a study of shared clonotypes between healthy human individuals. The data were produced by immunoSEQ multiplex PCR, yet TCRdb's version contains in-frame clones alone and is incomplete. The sample has about 700,000 clones; roughly 70% are singletons. The sequenced sample was memory CD4+ T cells sorted from blood. Source of these receptors: a woman aged 25-40 years in good health. The CDR3 runs from the conserved cysteine through the conserved F or W.

V	J	CDR3
TRBV27	TRBJ2-7	CASRSHPLGRSSYEQYF
TRBV18	TRBJ1-3	CASSPPGRNSGNTIYF
TRBV11-2	TRBJ2-7	CASSLNPASSYEQYF
TRBV7-9	TRBJ2-3	CASSLGAGGSDTQYF
TRBV9	TRBJ2-7	CASSPMTGYGQYEQYF
TRBV5-4	TRBJ2-1	CASSPFGSGQRQGSYNEQFF
TRBV19	TRBJ1-5	CASRRDYQPQHF
TRBV18	TRBJ2-2	CASSFNTGELFF
TRBV7-2	TRBJ2-7	CASSLVPGDEQYF
TRBV15	TRBJ1-5	CATSREDRGRGQPQHF
TRBV4-1	TRBJ2-2	CASSQEVVVRAGELFF
TRBV5-1	TRBJ2-3	CASSLDPTHTDTQYF
TRBV30	TRBJ1-5	CAWSAQGDQPQHF
TRBV7-9	TRBJ1-2	CASSLQINYGYTF
TRBV2	TRBJ2-5	CASSEGTLGRTQYF
TRBV18	TRBJ2-7	CASSPGQTIYEQYF
TRBV5-1	TRBJ2-1	CASSAGTSGLSPFF
TRBV7-3	TRBJ2-7	CASSARGSKYEQYF
TRBV5-1	TRBJ2-7	CASSLAPGTGRNEQYF
TRBV7-6	TRBJ1-5	CASSPGDRGLQPQHF
TRBV7-9	TRBJ1-2	CASSLGDRGTNYGYTF